Listed here is a single T cell receptor beta chain. An end of the junction does not agree with germline; a read error may underlie this. The data stem from a study of blood T cell repertoires in COVID-19. Measured with immunoSEQ multiplex PCR; TCRdb has only the in-frame clones, and not every one. The sample holds about 140,000 clones, around nine tenths seen once. The germline V gene encodes CDR1 PRHDT and CDR2 FYEKMQ (reference sequence). CDR3 length equals 16 residues. The rearrangement uses TRBV13 and TRBJ1-6; 7 positions match TRBD1. This sequence was found in an older woman with acute or convalescent COVID-19. Input material: peripheral blood. The CDR3, as DNA: TGTGCCAGCAGCCCAATGTACAGGGGCGAAGATTCTCCCCTCCACTTT. Its translation: CASSPMYRGEDSPLHF.